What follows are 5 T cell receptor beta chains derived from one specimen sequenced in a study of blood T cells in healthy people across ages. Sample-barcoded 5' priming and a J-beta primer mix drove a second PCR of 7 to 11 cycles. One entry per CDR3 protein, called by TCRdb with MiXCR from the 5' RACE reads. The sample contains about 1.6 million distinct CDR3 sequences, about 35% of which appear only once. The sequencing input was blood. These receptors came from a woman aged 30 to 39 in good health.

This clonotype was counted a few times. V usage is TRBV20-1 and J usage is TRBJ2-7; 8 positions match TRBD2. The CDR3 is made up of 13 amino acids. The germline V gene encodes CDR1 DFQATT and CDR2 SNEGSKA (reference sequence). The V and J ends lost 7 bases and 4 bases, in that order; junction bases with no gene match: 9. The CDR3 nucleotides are TGCAGTGAAAGAGGGCGGGGGGTATACGAGCAGTACTTC. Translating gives CSERGRGVYEQYF.

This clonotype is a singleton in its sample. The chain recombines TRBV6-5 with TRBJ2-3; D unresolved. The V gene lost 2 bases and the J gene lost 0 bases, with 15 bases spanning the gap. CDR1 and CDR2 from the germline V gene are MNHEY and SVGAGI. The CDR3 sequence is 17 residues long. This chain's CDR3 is CASSYDTAAASTDTQYF. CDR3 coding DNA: TGTGCCAGCAGTTACGACACGGCGGCGGCGAGCACAGATACGCAGTATTTT.

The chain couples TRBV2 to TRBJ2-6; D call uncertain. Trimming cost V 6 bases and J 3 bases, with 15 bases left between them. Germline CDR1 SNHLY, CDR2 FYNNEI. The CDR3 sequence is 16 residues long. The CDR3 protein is CASSPLKGGGANVLTF. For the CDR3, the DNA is TGTGCCAGCAGCCCTCTAAAGGGCGGTGGGGCCAACGTCCTGACTTTC.

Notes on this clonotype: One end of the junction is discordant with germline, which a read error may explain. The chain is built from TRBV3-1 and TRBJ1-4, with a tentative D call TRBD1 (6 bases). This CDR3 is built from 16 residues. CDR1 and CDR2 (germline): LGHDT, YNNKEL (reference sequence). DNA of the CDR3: TGTGCCAACAGCAGGGGCAGCGGGGGCGCTTCTGAAAAACTGTTTTTT. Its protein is CANSRGSGGASEKLFF.

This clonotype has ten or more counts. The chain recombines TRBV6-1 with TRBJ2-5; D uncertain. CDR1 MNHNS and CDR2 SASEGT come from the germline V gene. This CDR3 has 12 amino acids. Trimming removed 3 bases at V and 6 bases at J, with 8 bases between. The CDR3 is CASSDMRKTQYF. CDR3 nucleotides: TGTGCCAGCAGTGATATGAGGAAGACCCAGTACTTC.